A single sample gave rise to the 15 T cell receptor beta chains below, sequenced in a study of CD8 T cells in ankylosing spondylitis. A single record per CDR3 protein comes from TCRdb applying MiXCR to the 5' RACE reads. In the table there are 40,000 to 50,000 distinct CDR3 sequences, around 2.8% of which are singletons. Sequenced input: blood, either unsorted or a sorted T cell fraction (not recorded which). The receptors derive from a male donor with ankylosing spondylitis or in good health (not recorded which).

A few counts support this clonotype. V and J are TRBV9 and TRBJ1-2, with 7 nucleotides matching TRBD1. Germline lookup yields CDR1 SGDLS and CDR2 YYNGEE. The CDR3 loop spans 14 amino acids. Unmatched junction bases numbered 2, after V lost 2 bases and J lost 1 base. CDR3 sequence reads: CASSVTGLNYGYTF. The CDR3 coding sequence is TGTGCCAGCAGCGTGACAGGGCTTAACTATGGCTACACCTTC.

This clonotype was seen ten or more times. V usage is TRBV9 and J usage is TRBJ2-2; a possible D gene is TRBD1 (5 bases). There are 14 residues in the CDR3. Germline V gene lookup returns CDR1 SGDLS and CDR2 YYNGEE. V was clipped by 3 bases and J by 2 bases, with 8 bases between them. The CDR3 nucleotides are TGTGCCAGCAGCGGGGGCCCCAACACCGGGGAGCTGTTTTTT. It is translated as CASSGGPNTGELFF.

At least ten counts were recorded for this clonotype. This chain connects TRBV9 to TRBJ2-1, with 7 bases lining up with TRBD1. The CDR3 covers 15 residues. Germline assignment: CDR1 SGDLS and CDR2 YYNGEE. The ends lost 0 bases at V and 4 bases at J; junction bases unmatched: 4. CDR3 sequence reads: CASSVAGTEYNEQFF. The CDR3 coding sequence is TGTGCCAGCAGCGTAGCTGGGACAGAATACAATGAGCAGTTCTTC.

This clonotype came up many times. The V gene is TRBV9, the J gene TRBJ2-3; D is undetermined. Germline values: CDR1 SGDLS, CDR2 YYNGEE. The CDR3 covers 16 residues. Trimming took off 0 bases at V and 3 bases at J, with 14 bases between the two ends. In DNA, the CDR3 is TGTGCCAGCAGCGTAGCGTTGGCTCCGGGTACAGATACGCAGTATTTT. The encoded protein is CASSVALAPGTDTQYF. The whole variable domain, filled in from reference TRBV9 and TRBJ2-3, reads DSGVTQTPKHLITATGQRVTLRCSPRSGDLSVYWYQQSLDQGLQFLIQYYNGEERAKGNILERFSAQQFPDLHSELNLSSLELGDSALYFCASSVALAPGTDTQYFGPGTRLTVL.

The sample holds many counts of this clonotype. CDR3 sequence reads: CASSVTERETIEQFF. DNA of the CDR3: TGTGCCAGCAGCGTAACGGAGCGGGAGACCATTGAGCAGTTCTTC. V is TRBV9 and J is TRBJ2-1; 8 bases are a match to TRBD2. The CDR3 length is 15 residues. After removal of 1 base from V and 9 bases from J, the junction contained 9 bases not matched to a gene. Germline lookup yields CDR1 SGDLS and CDR2 YYNGEE.

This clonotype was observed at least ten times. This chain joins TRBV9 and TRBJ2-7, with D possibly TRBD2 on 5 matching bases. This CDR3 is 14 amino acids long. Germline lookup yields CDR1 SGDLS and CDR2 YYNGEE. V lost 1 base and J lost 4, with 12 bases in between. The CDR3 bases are TGTGCCAGCAGCGTATCAAGCGGTATGTACGAGCAGTACTTC. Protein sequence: CASSVSSGMYEQYF.

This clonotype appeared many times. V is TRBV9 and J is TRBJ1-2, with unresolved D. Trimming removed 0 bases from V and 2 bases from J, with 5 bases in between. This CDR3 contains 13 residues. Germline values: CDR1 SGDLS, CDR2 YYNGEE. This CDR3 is CASSVAQNYGYTF. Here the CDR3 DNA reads TGTGCCAGCAGCGTAGCCCAGAACTATGGCTACACCTTC.

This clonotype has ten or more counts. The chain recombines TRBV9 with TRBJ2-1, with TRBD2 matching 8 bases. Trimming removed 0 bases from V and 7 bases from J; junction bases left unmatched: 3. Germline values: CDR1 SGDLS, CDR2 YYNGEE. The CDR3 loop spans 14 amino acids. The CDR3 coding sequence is TGTGCCAGCAGCGTAGCGGGAGGGCCGAATGAGCAGTTCTTC. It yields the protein CASSVAGGPNEQFF.

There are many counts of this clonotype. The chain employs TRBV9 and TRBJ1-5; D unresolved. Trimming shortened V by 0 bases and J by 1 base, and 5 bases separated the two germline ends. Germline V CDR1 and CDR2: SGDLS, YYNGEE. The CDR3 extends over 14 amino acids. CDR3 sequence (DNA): TGTGCCAGCAGCGTAGACCCAAGCAATCAGCCCCAGCATTTT. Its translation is CASSVDPSNQPQHF.

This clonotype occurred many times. The CDR3, as DNA: TGTGCCAGCAGCCTTGAAGGGGACACCGGGGAGCTGTTTTTT. Translating gives CASSLEGDTGELFF. The J gene is TRBJ2-2, the V gene TRBV9, with a tentative D call TRBD1 (5 bases). Trimming removed 4 bases at V and 3 bases at J, with 10 bases between. CDR1 is SGDLS and CDR2 is YYNGEE in the germline V gene. The CDR3 loop spans 14 amino acids.

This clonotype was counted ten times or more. DNA of the CDR3: TGTGCCAGCAGCCTCCGAGCGGGAGGTGAGGCAGATACGCAGTATTTT. Amino acid sequence: CASSLRAGGEADTQYF. This chain connects TRBV9 to TRBJ2-3; the match to TRBD2 covers 9 bases. With V trimmed by 4 bases and J by 4 bases, 10 bases remained unmatched. CDR3 length equals 16 residues. The V gene's germline CDR1 is SGDLS and CDR2 YYNGEE.

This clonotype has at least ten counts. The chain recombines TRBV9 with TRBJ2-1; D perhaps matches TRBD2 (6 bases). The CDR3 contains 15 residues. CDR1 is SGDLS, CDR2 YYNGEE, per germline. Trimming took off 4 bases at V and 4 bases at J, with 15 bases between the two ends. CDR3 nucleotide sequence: TGTGCCAGCAGCCCTATGGCGGGAAGATACAATGAGCAGTTCTTC. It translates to CASSPMAGRYNEQFF.

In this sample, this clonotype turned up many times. The CDR3 loop reads CASSVMTLGSFNEQFF. CDR3 nucleotide sequence: TGTGCCAGCAGCGTAATGACACTGGGGAGTTTCAATGAGCAGTTCTTC. V gene TRBV9 combines with J gene TRBJ2-1; D perhaps matches TRBD2 (5 bases). Trimming removed 1 base from V and 6 bases from J, with 17 bases in between. The CDR3 runs 16 residues. The V gene's germline CDR1 is SGDLS and CDR2 YYNGEE.

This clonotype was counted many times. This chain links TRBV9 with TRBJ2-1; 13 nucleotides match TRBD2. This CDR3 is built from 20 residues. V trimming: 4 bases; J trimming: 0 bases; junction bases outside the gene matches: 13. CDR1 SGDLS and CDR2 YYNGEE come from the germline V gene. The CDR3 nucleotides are TGTGCCAGCAGCCTAGGACTAGCGGGAGATCTGGGTAGCTCCTACAATGAGCAGTTCTTC. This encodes CASSLGLAGDLGSSYNEQFF.

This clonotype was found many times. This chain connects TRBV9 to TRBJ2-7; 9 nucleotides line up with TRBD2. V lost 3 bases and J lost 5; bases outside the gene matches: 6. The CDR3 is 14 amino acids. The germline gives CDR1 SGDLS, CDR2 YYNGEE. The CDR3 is CASSASGIWDEQYF. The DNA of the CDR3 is TGTGCCAGCAGCGCTAGCGGGATTTGGGACGAGCAGTACTTC. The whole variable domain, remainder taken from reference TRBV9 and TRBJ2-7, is DSGVTQTPKHLITATGQRVTLRCSPRSGDLSVYWYQQSLDQGLQFLIQYYNGEERAKGNILERFSAQQFPDLHSELNLSSLELGDSALYFCASSASGIWDEQYFGPGTRLTVT.